The TCR beta chain under discussion was sequenced for a study of neurological immune-mediated disorders. Regarding the study as a whole: Falling below healthy controls, multiple sclerosis showed the least TCR clonal expansion, while HTLV-1-associated myelopathy showed the most. Among expanded clones, no CDR3 amino acid sequences were shared across subjects, a pattern suggesting private repertoires in all groups.

Each CDR3 protein is one row after TCRdb ran MiXCR on the 5' RACE reads. Found here are 75,000 to 80,000 distinct CDR3 sequences, 4.5% to 6.5% of them singletons; the top ten hold approximately 2.2%. Germline lookup yields CDR1 SGHRS and CDR2 YFSETQ. J gave up 0 bases and V 4 bases, and 6 bases lay outside the gene matches. The CDR3 covers 15 residues. This clonotype was found many times. As yet, its antigen is unknown. This rearrangement joins TRBV5-1 to TRBJ1-2, with 7 bases aligning to TRBD1. This clonotype was obtained from a woman aged 25 to 39 with multiple sclerosis. Sequencing was performed on PBMCs. The CDR3 region is CASSPGDSSNYGYTF. CDR3 nucleotide sequence: TGCGCCAGCAGCCCAGGGGACAGTTCTAACTATGGCTACACCTTC.